Below, one TCR beta chain is given with its context. The target antigen is unknown. These data are taken from a study of blood T cells in healthy people across ages. General study results and limits: Conclusively comparing naive with antigen-experienced cells was impossible with unsorted PBMCs.

The junction had 4 bases not matched to a gene; V was cut back by 1 base and J by 4 bases. The CDR3 spans 15 residues. The V gene's germline CDR1 is LGHNT and CDR2 FRNRAP. The second PCR ran roughly 7 to 12 cycles with a sample-barcoded 5' primer and J-beta primers. TCRdb ran MiXCR on the 5' RACE reads and lists one entry per CDR3 protein. The sample lists 1.5 million to 2 million distinct CDR3 sequences, about 39% occurring once. The source is a human donor in good health. The sequenced sample consisted of blood. This chain links TRBV12-5 with TRBJ2-1; 7 nucleotides align to TRBD1. The CDR3: CASGLAGQKYNEQFF. In DNA form, the CDR3 reads TGTGCTAGTGGTTTGGCGGGACAGAAATACAATGAGCAGTTCTTC.